The 5 T cell receptor beta chains listed next were all sequenced from one sample in a study of blood T cell repertoires in COVID-19. Profiling relied on immunoSEQ multiplex PCR, and the TCRdb table lists in-frame clones only, not all of them. This sample carries 100,000 to 150,000 clones, 85% to 90% of them seen once, and the ten largest clones take about 1.5%. Sequenced sample: peripheral blood. Source of these receptors: a human donor in a cohort sampled during active COVID-19.

This chain uses TRBV28 with TRBJ2-1, with D perhaps TRBD1 (6 bases). The CDR3 loop spans 14 amino acids. Trimming stripped 6 bases from V and 9 bases from J, with 18 bases between. Germline assignment: CDR1 MDHEN and CDR2 SYDVKM. As DNA, the CDR3 is TGTGCCAGCAGGGGGTCAGGGGTCAACATTGAGCAGTTCTTC. Translated, it gives CASRGSGVNIEQFF.

The chain links TRBV27 to TRBJ1-5, with TRBD1 as a possible D gene (5 bases). This CDR3 region has 16 residues. Between the trimmed V and J ends, which lost 4 bases and 5 bases, there was a span of 18 bases. The germline CDR1 and CDR2 sequences are MNHEY and SMNVEV (reference sequence). The CDR3: CASSWNRPMAHQPQHF. The CDR3 bases are TGTGCCAGCAGTTGGAACAGGCCTATGGCCCATCAGCCCCAGCATTTT.

The V call is TRBV5-1, the J call TRBJ1-1; D perhaps matches TRBD1 (6 bases). Trimming took 5 bases from V and 2 from J, leaving 13 bases between them. The CDR3 loop spans 14 amino acids. The V gene's germline CDR1 is SGHRS and CDR2 YFSETQ. The CDR3: CASRHGTSNTEAFF. The DNA of the CDR3 is TGCGCCAGCAGGCACGGGACATCAAACACTGAAGCTTTCTTT.

This clone has a handful of counts. V usage is TRBV5-5 and J usage is TRBJ1-6; a possible D gene is TRBD1 (6 bases). Germline V gene sequence: CDR1 SGHKS, CDR2 YYEKEE (reference sequence). The CDR3 is 15 residues long. The ends were cut back, 0 bases at V and 10 bases at J, with 14 bases in the middle. In DNA form, the CDR3 reads TGTGCCAGCAGCTTGGAGACAGGCCCGGGATCACCCCTCCACTTT. Protein: CASSLETGPGSPLHF.

J is TRBJ2-7 and V is TRBV2; possibly TRBD2 for D (5 bases). From germline, CDR1 is SNHLY and CDR2 FYNNEI. The CDR3 runs to 13 residues. Trimming took off 7 bases at V and 6 bases at J, with 16 bases between the two ends. The CDR3 loop reads CASNGGPVVEQYF. The CDR3 DNA is TGTGCCAGCAATGGAGGCCCGGTTGTCGAGCAGTACTTC. Full variable domain (missing parts from reference TRBV2 and TRBJ2-7): EPEVTQTPSHQVTQMGQEVILRCVPISNHLYFYWYRQILGQKVEFLVSFYNNEISEKSEIFDDQFSVERPDGSNFTLKIRSTKLEDSAMYFCASNGGPVVEQYFGPGTRLTVT.